This T cell receptor beta chain derives from a study of a mutant IDH1 vaccine in newly diagnosed glioma. Noted time point: baseline, week 1 (first vaccination visit). Stated treatment: pre-vaccination baseline after standard-of-care therapy. Donor tumors were new WHO grade 3 or 4 IDH1-mutant, ATRX-lost astrocytomas. The assay was immunoSEQ multiplex PCR, and TCRdb's table has in-frame clones only and misses some. The sample yields about 35,000 clones, around four fifths seen once. Germline loops: CDR1 SQVTM, CDR2 ANQGSEA. The V and J ends lost 7 bases and 11 bases, in that order; junction bases with no gene match: 7. The CDR3 length is 10 residues.

This clonotype was obtained from a man in his fifties or sixties with glioma. Some clones in this sample may be carry-over from other donors' samples. This chain uses TRBV29-1 with TRBJ2-7; 8 positions match TRBD1. The sequencing used peripheral blood mononuclear cells (PBMCs), collected from a glioma patient treated with radiotherapy, temozolomide or both. CDR3 in DNA: TGCAGCGCGTTACAGGGGGAGGAGTACTTC. It translates to CSALQGEEYF.